The clone carrying this TCR beta chain was seen only a few times. What it binds is not known. This specimen belongs to a study of T cells after yellow fever vaccination. Overall study: Fractions containing few cells were prepared with SMART-Seq v4 Ultra Low Input. Whole-study findings and limits: Abundant contaminating clonotypes from the bulk population could appear in FACS-sorted repertoires. Only a minor proportion of clonotypes was detected across both CD4 and CD8 compartments.

This CDR3 is built from 14 residues. Per the germline V gene, CDR1 is DFQATT and CDR2 is SNEGSKA (reference sequence). V gave up 6 bases and J gave up 3 bases; unmatched junction bases: 8. They built TCR cDNA with 5'RACE template switching, a step that put in a universal primer site and UMIs. TCRdb re-derived calls from the 5' RACE reads in MiXCR, one entry per CDR3 protein. Of 510,000 or so distinct CDR3 sequences listed, 19% are singletons. The J gene is TRBJ2-1, the V gene TRBV20-1; the match to TRBD2 covers 7 bases. The receptor comes from a man under 40 who received the YFV17D yellow fever vaccine. The sample consisted of PBMCs, taken 15 days after the yellow fever booster vaccination. The chain's CDR3 is CSAPTSEDYNEQFF. CDR3 sequence (DNA): TGCAGTGCACCTACTAGCGAAGACTACAATGAGCAGTTCTTC.